One sample yielded the 17 T cell receptor beta chains listed below, sequenced in a study of shared clonotypes between healthy human individuals. This table comes from immunoSEQ multiplex PCR, and its TCRdb copy is limited to in-frame clones, with some not included. The table includes around 1,100,000 clones, 77% detected once. Sequenced material: memory CD4+ T cells from PBMCs. Subset meaning: CD45RA-negative fraction. Every receptor here comes from a young man in good health. Some clones in this sample may be carry-over from other donors' samples.

V is TRBV25-1 and J is TRBJ1-1; D gene ambiguous. The germline gives CDR1 MGHDK, CDR2 SYGVNS. Trimming pared 10 bases from V and 4 bases from J, leaving 13 bases between. CDR3 length: 12 residues. In DNA form, the CDR3 reads TGTGCCAACACCTGGCATACCACTGAAGCTTTCTTT. It yields the protein CANTWHTTEAFF.

The chain has TRBV28 and TRBJ1-1; D gene uncertain. Trimming took 1 base from V and 0 from J, leaving 9 bases between them. Germline CDR1 is MDHEN and CDR2 is SYDVKM. CDR3 length: 15 amino acids. CDR3 amino acids: CASSLSGRLNTEAFF. The CDR3 DNA reads as TGTGCCAGCAGTTTATCTGGGCGGCTGAACACTGAAGCTTTCTTT.

The V and J genes are TRBV7-2 and TRBJ2-3, with D unresolved. Trimming removed 5 bases from V and 8 bases from J, with 17 bases in between. The length of the CDR3 is 14 residues. Per germline, CDR1 SGHTA and CDR2 FQGNSA. Here the CDR3 DNA reads TGTGCCAGCAGCCCGGAGCCGAATTCGGGTACGCAGTATTTT. Translating gives CASSPEPNSGTQYF. The full variable domain, its missing parts supplied by reference TRBV7-2 and TRBJ2-3, is GAGVSQSPSNKVTEKGKDVELRCDPISGHTALYWYRQSLGQGLEFLIYFQGNSAPDKSGLPSDRFSAERTGGSVSTLTIQRTQQEDSAVYLCASSPEPNSGTQYFGPGTRLTVL.

This rearrangement joins TRBV5-1 to TRBJ1-2, with D possibly TRBD1 on 6 matching bases. This CDR3 is 14 amino acids long. Germline V lookup: CDR1 SGHRS, CDR2 YFSETQ. V lost 0 bases and J lost 8, with 14 bases in between. CDR3 loop: CASSLVAGAFGYTF. The CDR3 region has the DNA TGCGCCAGCAGCTTGGTGGCAGGGGCTTTCGGCTACACCTTC.

The chain carries TRBV6-1 and TRBJ2-1; possible D gene TRBD2, 6 bases. Germline values: CDR1 MNHNS, CDR2 SASEGT. The V end was cut by 7 bases, the J end by 4 bases, with 14 bases between. The CDR3 runs 14 residues. CDR3 DNA: TGTGCCAGCATTCAGGCTAGCGAATACAATGAGCAGTTCTTC. Its translation is CASIQASEYNEQFF.

The chain recombines TRBV6-4 with TRBJ2-3, with TRBD2 matching over 7 bases. The V and J ends lost 0 bases and 9 bases, in that order; junction bases with no gene match: 9. The germline V gene has CDR1 MRHNA and CDR2 SNTAGT. The length of the CDR3 is 15 residues. The CDR3 protein is CASSDSGEGGGTQYF. CDR3 DNA sequence: TGTGCCAGCAGTGACTCGGGGGAGGGCGGAGGCACGCAGTATTTT.

Comments on this clone: This clone may be a read error of a much larger clone one base away. This chain links TRBV5-1 with TRBJ2-3, with 12 bases fitting TRBD2. Germline V gives CDR1 SGHRS, CDR2 YFSETQ. The CDR3 length is 16 residues. V shed 0 bases and J 5 bases; nucleotides not matched to a gene: 4. The CDR3 DNA follows: TGCGCCAGCAGCTTGGGACTAGCGGGAGATATAGATACGCAGTATTTT. Residues: CASSLGLAGDIDTQYF. The complete variable domain, with remaining parts taken from reference TRBV5-1 and TRBJ2-3, reads KAGVTQTPRYLIKTRGQQVTLSCSPISGHRSVSWYQQTPGQGLQFLFEYFSETQRNKGNFPGRFSGRQFSNSRSEMNVSTLELGDSALYLCASSLGLAGDIDTQYFGPGTRLTVL.

This chain uses TRBV19 with TRBJ2-5, with TRBD2 matching 8 bases. This CDR3 contains 15 residues. The V gene end was trimmed by 7 bases and the J gene end by 4 bases; junction bases not matched to a gene: 11. Germline V lookup: CDR1 LNHDA, CDR2 SQIVND (reference sequence). DNA for the CDR3: TGTGCCAGTAAGCGGGGGAGCCAGTCGGGAGAGACCCAGTACTTC. Protein sequence: CASKRGSQSGETQYF.

This chain joins TRBV7-3 and TRBJ1-1; TRBD1 matches at 8 bases. The V and J ends lost 1 base and 10 bases, in that order; junction bases with no gene match: 5. Germline V gives CDR1 SGHTA, CDR2 FQGTGA. The CDR3 is 13 amino acids. This chain's CDR3 is CASSLRQGASAFF. Here the CDR3 DNA reads TGTGCCAGCAGCTTAAGGCAGGGGGCTTCAGCTTTCTTT.

The chain employs TRBV5-4 and TRBJ1-3; 9 bases are a match to TRBD1. Germline CDR1 reads SGHNT; CDR2 reads YYREEE (reference sequence). This CDR3 spans 16 amino acids. V shed 4 bases, J shed 4 bases, and the junction held 9 bases outside the gene matches. Here the CDR3 reads CASSARTGAFGNTIYF. CDR3 DNA sequence: TGTGCCAGCAGCGCCCGGACAGGGGCATTCGGAAACACCATATATTTT.

In its sample, this clone was seen many times. CDR3 bases: TGCAGCGTTGAGGCCTTGGGAAACTCCTACGAGCAGTACTTC. Translated: CSVEALGNSYEQYF. V and J are TRBV29-1 and TRBJ2-7; no firm D call. Germline CDR1 reads SQVTM; CDR2 reads ANQGSEA. Between the trimmed V and J ends, which lost 3 bases and 0 bases, there was a span of 12 bases. The CDR3 covers 14 residues.

The chain is built from TRBV10-3 and TRBJ1-5; D not resolved. This CDR3 is built from 13 residues. The V gene's germline CDR1 is ENHRY and CDR2 SYGVKD. V lost 4 bases, J lost 7 bases, and 11 bases lay in between. DNA for the CDR3: TGTGCCATCAGTGCGGAAAGCGGGCAGCCCCAGCATTTT. Translation: CAISAESGQPQHF.

This clone was counted a few times. The chain uses TRBV7-3 and TRBJ2-3; 8 bases align to TRBD2. J gave up 1 base and V 5 bases, and 14 bases lay outside the gene matches. This CDR3 region has 18 residues. Per the germline V gene, CDR1 is SGHTA and CDR2 is FQGTGA. CDR3 sequence: CASSTGLAGGKGTDTQYF. The CDR3 DNA reads as TGTGCCAGCAGCACCGGGTTGGCGGGAGGAAAGGGCACAGATACGCAGTATTTT. The full variable domain, completed using reference TRBV7-3 and TRBJ2-3, is GAGVSQTPSNKVTEKGKYVELRCDPISGHTALYWYRQSLGQGPEFLIYFQGTGAADDSGLPNDRFFAVRPEGSVSTLKIQRTERGDSAVYLCASSTGLAGGKGTDTQYFGPGTRLTVL.

This chain joins TRBV30 and TRBJ2-1; D tentatively reads TRBD1 or TRBD2 (6 bases each). CDR1 and CDR2 from the germline V gene are GTSNPN and SVGIG (reference sequence). The length of the CDR3 is 13 residues. Trimming stripped 1 base from V and 5 bases from J, with 9 bases between. The CDR3 nucleotides are TGTGCCTGGAGTGAGGGGGGCAACAATGAGCAGTTCTTC. Translating it yields CAWSEGGNNEQFF.

Only one count was recorded for this clone. The CDR3 DNA sequence: TGTGCCAGCAGCTTATTCATGAACACCGGGGAGCTGTTTTTT. Amino acid sequence: CASSLFMNTGELFF. This sequence joins TRBV7-8 and TRBJ2-2; D is uncertain. The V gene lost 2 bases and the J gene lost 1 base, with 5 bases spanning the gap. Germline lookup yields CDR1 SGHVS and CDR2 FQNEAQ. The CDR3 covers 14 residues.

The chain couples TRBV11-2 to TRBJ2-7; D is perhaps TRBD1 (6 bases). The CDR3 covers 14 residues. Germline CDR1 is SGHAT and CDR2 is FQNNGV. V was clipped by 4 bases and J by 2 bases, with 12 bases between them. DNA for the CDR3: TGTGCCAGCAGCTCATCGACAGGTACCTACGAGCAGTACTTC. Its translation: CASSSSTGTYEQYF. The whole variable domain, remainder taken from reference TRBV11-2 and TRBJ2-7, is EAGVAQSPRYKIIEKRQSVAFWCNPISGHATLYWYQQILGQGPKLLIQFQNNGVVDDSQLPKDRFSAERLKGVDSTLKIQPAKLEDSAVYLCASSSSTGTYEQYFGPGTRLTVT.

The table lists this clone with a count of one. The rearrangement joins TRBV6-1 to TRBJ2-7, with D possibly called TRBD1 or TRBD2 (7 bases each). The CDR3 has 15 residues. The V end lost 1 base, the J end lost 5 bases, and 15 bases lay between the germline ends. Germline V lookup: CDR1 MNHNS, CDR2 SASEGT. CDR3 in amino acids: CASSEGQQGGDEQYF. The CDR3 coding sequence is TGTGCCAGCAGTGAAGGACAGCAGGGGGGGGACGAGCAGTACTTC.